This T cell receptor (beta chain) was observed in a study of cytomegalovirus exposure and HLA in healthy donors. On this clone itself: The antigen is unknown.

This PCR relied on a set of 60 Vbeta primers and 13 Jbeta primers. Produced via immunoSEQ multiplex PCR; TCRdb's table is partial and in-frame only. The repertoire holds some 69,000 clones, with approximately 70% as singletons. General observations from the study: In vitro data verified a few CMV-associated chains as specific for CMV antigens. Cytomegalovirus status was reportedly diagnosed by the classifier with high sensitivity and specificity.

The V gene's germline CDR1 is PRHDT and CDR2 FYEKMQ (reference sequence). This CDR3 has 15 residues. The junction had 5 bases not matched to a gene; V was cut back by 5 bases and J by 0 bases. The V gene is TRBV13, the J gene TRBJ2-3; 7 bases map to TRBD1. Material: PBMCs. The TCR originated in a male donor in good health and CMV-seropositive. The CDR3 is CASSPRTGSTDTQYF. In DNA form, the CDR3 reads TGTGCCAGCAGCCCCCGGACAGGAAGCACAGATACGCAGTATTTT.